Following are 31 T cell receptor beta chains from one sample sequenced in a study of blood T cell repertoires in COVID-19. Data came from immunoSEQ multiplex PCR; TCRdb stores just in-frame clones and leaves some out. The repertoire consists of roughly 220,000 clones, with roughly 81% occurring once and the leading ten covering approximately 2.6%. The sequencing input was peripheral blood. The receptors here all came from a man between 45 and 60 years old who had recovered from COVID-19.

The chain employs TRBV5-6 and TRBJ1-6; D is undetermined. Trimming took 5 bases from V and 0 from J, leaving 18 bases between them. Germline values: CDR1 SGHDT, CDR2 YYEEEE. The CDR3 is 18 residues long. The CDR3 region has the DNA TGTGCCAGCAGGTCACGGGGAGGCGATAGCTCCTATAATTCACCCCTCCACTTT. Residues: CASRSRGGDSSYNSPLHF. The full variable domain, completed using reference TRBV5-6 and TRBJ1-6, is DAGVTQSPTHLIKTRGQQVTLRCSPKSGHDTVSWYQQALGQGPQFIFQYYEEEERQRGNFPDRFSGHQFPNYSSELNVNALLLGDSALYLCASRSRGGDSSYNSPLHFGNGTRLTVT.

V is TRBV7-2 and J is TRBJ2-2, with TRBD1 matching 9 bases. The trim removed 2 bases at V and 2 bases at J, leaving 3 bases unmatched. CDR1 is SGHTA and CDR2 is FQGNSA in the germline V gene. The CDR3 is made up of 16 amino acids. CDR3 amino acids: CASSLTGGANTGELFF. CDR3 nucleotide sequence: TGTGCCAGCAGCTTAACAGGGGGCGCTAACACCGGGGAGCTGTTTTTT.

J is TRBJ2-3 and V is TRBV15, with 10 bases that match TRBD2. The germline gives CDR1 LNHNV, CDR2 YYDKDF (reference sequence). The junction had 7 bases not matched to a gene; V was cut back by 0 bases and J by 4 bases. The CDR3 is 17 residues long. The CDR3 coding sequence is TGTGCCACCAGCAGAGATCGAGGGCTAGCGGGAGCAGATACGCAGTATTTT. It specifies CATSRDRGLAGADTQYF. The entire variable domain, with the rest obtained from reference TRBV15 and TRBJ2-3, is as follows: DAMVIQNPRYQVTQFGKPVTLSCSQTLNHNVMYWYQQKSSQAPKLLFHYYDKDFNNEADTPDNFQSRRPNTSFCFLDIRSPGLGDTAMYLCATSRDRGLAGADTQYFGPGTRLTVL.

The count of this clone is one. The DNA of the CDR3 is TGTGCCAGCACCCCTTTAGCGGGACTTGACGGGGAGCTGTTTTTT. It specifies CASTPLAGLDGELFF. This chain links TRBV27 with TRBJ2-2, with 8 bases identical to TRBD2. CDR1 is MNHEY, CDR2 SMNVEV, per germline (reference sequence). V shed 7 bases and J 7 bases; nucleotides not matched to a gene: 11. The CDR3 loop spans 15 amino acids.

This clone has a handful of counts. This sequence joins TRBV24-1 and TRBJ1-4; 7 bases fit TRBD1. The CDR3 length is 14 residues. V lost 9 bases and J lost 3; bases outside the gene matches: 6. Looked up from germline, CDR1 is KGHDR and CDR2 is SFDVKD. The CDR3, as DNA: TGTGCCACCGGGTCCGGGACAGCTAATGAAAAACTGTTTTTT. Translation gives CATGSGTANEKLFF.

The V and J genes are TRBV30 and TRBJ1-5; D perhaps matches TRBD1 (5 bases). The V gene lost 1 base and the J gene lost 1 base, with 8 bases spanning the gap. Germline V gives CDR1 GTSNPN, CDR2 SVGIG (reference sequence). The CDR3 has 14 residues. The DNA of the CDR3 is TGTGCCTGGAGTGGACAGTTCAGCAATCAGCCCCAGCATTTT. Its protein is CAWSGQFSNQPQHF.

The chain employs TRBV5-6 and TRBJ2-2, with a possible D match to TRBD1 (5 bases). Per the germline V gene, CDR1 is SGHDT and CDR2 is YYEEEE. V lost 0 bases and J lost 6, with 9 bases in between. The CDR3 is 14 amino acids. As DNA, the CDR3 is TGTGCCAGCAGCTTGGTATCAGGGCCCGGGGAGCTGTTTTTT. Protein: CASSLVSGPGELFF.

V is TRBV27 and J is TRBJ1-2; TRBD1 might be the D (6 bases). From germline, CDR1 is MNHEY and CDR2 SMNVEV (reference sequence). V lost 6 bases and J lost 3, with 14 bases in between. The CDR3 length is 14 residues. The CDR3 nucleotides read TGTGCCAGCAGCCCGCGGGGGCTGGACTATGGCTACACCTTC. It is translated as CASSPRGLDYGYTF.

The chain employs TRBV12-2 and TRBJ2-3; the listed D gene, TRBD1, was not tested against the DNA. TRBV12-2 is noted as a pseudogene. This CDR3 contains 14 residues. The CDR3 loop is CASRLGGRTDTQYF. The DNA for the CDR3 is TGTGCAAGTCGCTTAGGGGGGCGCACAGATACGCAGTATTTT.

The rearrangement uses TRBV28 and TRBJ1-2; D may be TRBD1 (5 bases). The CDR3 is made up of 11 amino acids. Germline V gene data show CDR1 as MDHEN and CDR2 as SYDVKM. V shed 10 bases and J shed 4 bases, with 10 bases lying between them. This CDR3 reads CATSTGYGYTF. The CDR3 DNA reads TGTGCCACCTCAACAGGCTATGGCTACACCTTC.

The chain recombines TRBV5-8 with TRBJ2-1; no reliable D call. The germline gives CDR1 SGHTS, CDR2 YDEGEE. The CDR3 loop spans 12 amino acids. Trimming pared 2 bases from V and 10 bases from J, leaving 10 bases between. CDR3 DNA sequence: TGTGCCAGCAGCTTACAGTTACGGGAGCAGTTCTTC. This gives the protein CASSLQLREQFF.

J is TRBJ1-4 and V is TRBV19, with 7 bases matching TRBD1. The J segment lost 5 bases and the V segment lost 5 bases, leaving 11 bases of the junction unmatched. The CDR3 sequence is 16 residues long. The germline V gene has CDR1 LNHDA and CDR2 SQIVND (reference sequence). CDR3 bases: TGTGCCAGTAGTGCCACCGGGACAGCAATCAATGAAAAACTGTTTTTT. This encodes CASSATGTAINEKLFF.

This clone was counted only a few times. The chain employs TRBV28 and TRBJ2-7, with D unresolved. CDR3 length equals 12 residues. Trimming left V 6 bases short and J 3 bases short, with 9 bases between. The germline V gene encodes CDR1 MDHEN and CDR2 SYDVKM. CDR3 residues: CASRSSSYEQYF. The CDR3 DNA reads TGTGCCAGCAGATCCTCGAGCTACGAGCAGTACTTC.

The chain is built from TRBV28 and TRBJ1-3; D is undetermined. This CDR3 contains 12 residues. V was clipped by 8 bases and J by 9 bases, with 14 bases between them. CDR1 and CDR2 from the germline V gene are MDHEN and SYDVKM. CDR3 residues: CASGSWFFTIYF. CDR3 coding DNA: TGTGCCAGCGGCTCATGGTTTTTCACCATATATTTT.

The gene calls are TRBV4-2 and TRBJ1-2; 9 bases are shared with TRBD1. The CDR3 extends over 15 amino acids. V was clipped by 3 bases and J by 4 bases; unmatched bases: 6. Germline CDR1 LGHNA, CDR2 YNFKEQ. The CDR3 bases are TGTGCCAGCAGCCACACAGGGGGCCTAATCTATGGCTACACCTTC. Amino acids: CASSHTGGLIYGYTF.

The chain uses TRBV19 and TRBJ2-7; TRBD2 might be the D (6 bases). Germline V gene sequence: CDR1 LNHDA, CDR2 SQIVND (reference sequence). CDR3 length equals 13 residues. The V end lost 8 bases, the J end lost 0 bases, and 11 bases lay between the germline ends. The CDR3 is CASGSGSSYEQYF. The CDR3 DNA is TGTGCCAGTGGCTCCGGGAGCTCCTACGAGCAGTACTTC.

V is TRBV19 and J is TRBJ1-3; the D is unclear. The CDR3 has 16 residues. CDR1 is LNHDA, CDR2 SQIVND, per germline (reference sequence). The V and J ends lost 5 bases and 0 bases respectively, with 14 bases between them. The CDR3 is CASSRRGRNSGNTIYF. CDR3 DNA: TGTGCCAGTAGTCGGAGAGGTCGGAACTCTGGAAACACCATATATTTT.

The table lists this clone with a few counts. The rearrangement uses TRBV15 and TRBJ1-1, with D possibly TRBD1 on 5 matching bases. CDR3 length: 14 residues. Germline lookup yields CDR1 LNHNV and CDR2 YYDKDF (reference sequence). Deletions cut 4 bases from V and 1 base from J, with 10 bases between. The chain's CDR3 is CATSTTGKNTEAFF. The CDR3 region has the DNA TGTGCCACCAGCACAACAGGTAAGAACACTGAAGCTTTCTTT.

The gene calls are TRBV3-1 (or the pseudogene TRBV3-2) and TRBJ2-6; TRBD1 matches at 11 bases. Unmatched junction bases numbered 11, after V lost 4 bases and J lost 0 bases. CDR1 LGHDT and CDR2 YNNKEL come from the germline V gene (reference sequence). CDR3 size: 20 residues. The chain's CDR3 is CASSRDRGFRMSSGANVLTF. In nucleotides, the CDR3 is TGTGCCAGCAGCCGGGACAGGGGGTTTCGGATGAGCTCTGGGGCCAACGTCCTGACTTTC.

The DNA for the CDR3 is TGTGCCAGCAGTGAAGCACGAGGACAGGAAGAGACCCAGTACTTC. Translation: CASSEARGQEETQYF. This chain uses TRBV6-1 with TRBJ2-5; the match to TRBD1 covers 7 bases. CDR3 length equals 15 residues. CDR1 is MNHNS and CDR2 is SASEGT in the germline V gene. V was pared by 0 bases and J by 3 bases, with 4 bases of the junction left unmatched.

The V and J genes are TRBV6-5 and TRBJ1-6; 7 bases are shared with TRBD1. With 7 bases clipped from V and 7 bases from J, the junction kept 4 bases outside the gene matches. This CDR3 has 13 residues. Looked up from germline, CDR1 is MNHEY and CDR2 is SVGAGI. CDR3 protein: CASNRDSNSPLHF. The CDR3 DNA follows: TGTGCCAGCAACCGGGACAGCAATTCACCCCTCCACTTT.

This clone has a single count. The chain employs TRBV11-2 and TRBJ2-1, with 9 bases matching TRBD2. The germline gives CDR1 SGHAT, CDR2 FQNNGV. Trimming took 1 base from V and 6 from J; bases not matched to a gene: 4. The CDR3 totals 15 residues. The CDR3 bases are TGTGCCAGCAGCTTAGGGGGGACTAGCAGCAATGAGCAGTTCTTC. Protein: CASSLGGTSSNEQFF.

The chain employs TRBV16 and TRBJ2-7; D is possibly TRBD1 (5 bases). The CDR3 sequence is 15 residues long. V lost 1 base, J lost 2 bases, and 12 bases lay in between. CDR1 is KGHSY and CDR2 is FQNENV in the germline V gene. The CDR3 is CASSQWGKGTYEQYF. Here the CDR3 DNA reads TGTGCCAGCAGCCAATGGGGCAAGGGGACCTACGAGCAGTACTTC.

This sequence joins TRBV6-1 and TRBJ2-6; 9 positions match TRBD1. The CDR3 spans 17 residues. V lost 4 bases, J lost 3 bases, and 7 bases stayed unmatched. Germline loops: CDR1 MNHNS, CDR2 SASEGT. The CDR3 loop is CASSVLQGALGANVLTF. Written as DNA, the CDR3 is TGTGCCAGCAGTGTACTACAGGGGGCTCTTGGGGCCAACGTCCTGACTTTC.

This clone has only a few counts. The chain recombines TRBV5-4 with TRBJ1-2; 7 bases map to TRBD1. The CDR3 extends over 13 amino acids. CDR1 and CDR2 from the germline V gene are SGHNT and YYREEE (reference sequence). Unmatched junction bases numbered 4, after V lost 4 bases and J lost 4 bases. The CDR3 region has the DNA TGTGCCAGCAGCATGGGACAGATCTATGGCTACACCTTC. Protein: CASSMGQIYGYTF.

The rearrangement joins TRBV28 to TRBJ2-3, with a possible D match to TRBD2 (7 bases). The V end was cut by 5 bases, the J end by 2 bases, with 20 bases between. This CDR3 spans 17 amino acids. Germline-derived CDR1 and CDR2 are MDHEN and SYDVKM. DNA for the CDR3: TGTGCCAGCAGTCCCTTGGGAGCGGGACAACACACAGATACGCAGTATTTT. This translates into CASSPLGAGQHTDTQYF.

This chain links TRBV19 with TRBJ1-5; 9 nucleotides align to TRBD1. J gave up 5 bases and V 2 bases, and 4 bases lay outside the gene matches. Germline V CDR1 and CDR2: LNHDA, SQIVND (reference sequence). The CDR3 length is 15 residues. The CDR3 region has the DNA TGTGCCAGTAGTATATGGGGACAGGGCTATCAGCCCCAGCATTTT. It translates to CASSIWGQGYQPQHF.

The V call is TRBV3-1 (or the pseudogene TRBV3-2), the J call TRBJ2-6, with D possibly matching TRBD2 (5 bases). V lost 1 base and J 0 bases, leaving 13 bases between the germline ends. The CDR3 totals 18 residues. Germline assignment: CDR1 LGHDT and CDR2 YNNKEL (reference sequence). DNA for the CDR3: TGTGCCAGCAGCCAAGTGGCGGGCTTAAGCTCTGGGGCCAACGTCCTGACTTTC. The encoded protein is CASSQVAGLSSGANVLTF.

The chain combines TRBV6-5 with TRBJ2-7, with a tentative D call TRBD1 (5 bases). The V and J ends lost 6 bases and 2 bases respectively, with 11 bases between them. Per the germline V gene, CDR1 is MNHEY and CDR2 is SVGAGI. This CDR3 has 13 residues. CDR3 coding DNA: TGTGCCAGCAGACTGACAGATCCCTACGAGCAGTACTTC. This translates into CASRLTDPYEQYF.

The chain employs TRBV28 and TRBJ2-7, with 11 bases lining up with TRBD2. With V trimmed by 5 bases and J by 4 bases, 4 bases remained unmatched. The CDR3 sequence is 14 residues long. The germline CDR1 and CDR2 sequences are MDHEN and SYDVKM. CDR3 coding DNA: TGTGCCAGCAGTGCCGGGACTAGCGGTTACGAGCAGTACTTC. Translating it yields CASSAGTSGYEQYF.

The genes are TRBV3-1 (or the pseudogene TRBV3-2) and TRBJ2-5, with 16 bases fitting TRBD2. This CDR3 has 18 amino acids. In germline, CDR1 is LGHDT, CDR2 YNNKEL (reference sequence). J was trimmed by 5 bases and V by 4 bases; bases with no gene match: 10. The CDR3 bases are TGTGCCAGCAGCCTCAAGGTGGGACTAGCGGGAGGGGTGGAGACCCAGTACTTC. As protein: CASSLKVGLAGGVETQYF.